Included here is one T cell receptor (beta chain) sequence, with context. The antigen is not known. V was clipped by 0 bases and J by 5 bases, with 14 bases between them. Germline CDR1 and CDR2: LGHNA and YNFKEQ. The CDR3 length is 16 residues. This specimen belongs to a study of post-analysis software for immune sequencing data. In the study overall: As for disease course, relapsing-remitting, secondary progressive and progressive-relapsing multiple sclerosis were all included. Findings of the study overall: There were five TRBV segments more frequent in patients than controls, and TRBV5-6, TRBV5-1 and TRBV20-1 were among them. Patients with multiple sclerosis recorded significantly lower normalized Chao1 diversity than controls, the study found.

The TCR beta cDNA libraries contained unique molecular identifiers. Input populations of roughly 0.85 to 11 million T cells gave rise to some 500,000 cDNA molecules. TCRdb itself ran the PCR reads through MiXCR, one entry per CDR3 protein. The table records about 770,000 distinct CDR3 sequences, 46% of them present only once. This receptor was taken from a girl aged 10 to 17 with multiple sclerosis. The rearrangement joins TRBV4-2 to TRBJ2-1; either TRBD1 or TRBD2 may supply D (5 bases each). Sample: blood. Written as DNA, the CDR3 is TGTGCCAGCAGCCAAGACCGGGACCACGCCGACAATGAGCAGTTCTTC. Translation gives CASSQDRDHADNEQFF.